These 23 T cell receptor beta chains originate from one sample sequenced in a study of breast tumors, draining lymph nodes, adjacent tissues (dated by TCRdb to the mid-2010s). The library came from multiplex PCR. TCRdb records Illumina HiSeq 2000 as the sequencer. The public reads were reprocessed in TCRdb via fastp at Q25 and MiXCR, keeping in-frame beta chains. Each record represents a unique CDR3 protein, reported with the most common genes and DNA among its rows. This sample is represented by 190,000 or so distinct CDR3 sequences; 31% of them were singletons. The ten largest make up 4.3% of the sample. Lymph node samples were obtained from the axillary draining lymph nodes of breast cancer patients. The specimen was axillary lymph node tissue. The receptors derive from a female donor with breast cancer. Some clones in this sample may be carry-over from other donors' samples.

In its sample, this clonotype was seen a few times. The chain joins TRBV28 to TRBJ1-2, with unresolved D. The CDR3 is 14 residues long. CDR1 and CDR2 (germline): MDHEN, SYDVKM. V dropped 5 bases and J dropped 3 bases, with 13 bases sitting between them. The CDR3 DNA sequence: TGTGCCAGCAGTCCATATAGAAACTACTATGGCTACACCTTC. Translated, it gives CASSPYRNYYGYTF.

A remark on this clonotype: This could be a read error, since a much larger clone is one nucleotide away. The CDR3 DNA sequence: TGTGCCAGCAGCCCCTCTTTCGCGAACACCGGGGAGCTGTTTTTT. This translates into CASSPSFANTGELFF. The chain has TRBV3-1 and TRBJ2-2, with unresolved D. CDR1 LGHDT and CDR2 YNNKEL come from the germline V gene (reference sequence). V dropped 4 bases and J dropped 0 bases, with 9 bases sitting between them. This CDR3 spans 15 amino acids. The full variable domain, in which reference TRBV3-1 and TRBJ2-2 provide the parts outside the CDR3, is DTAVSQTPKYLVTQMGNDKSIKCEQNLGHDTMYWYKQDSKKFLKIMFSYNNKELIINETVPNRFSPKSPDKAHLNLHINSLELGDSAVYFCASSPSFANTGELFFGEGSRLTVL.

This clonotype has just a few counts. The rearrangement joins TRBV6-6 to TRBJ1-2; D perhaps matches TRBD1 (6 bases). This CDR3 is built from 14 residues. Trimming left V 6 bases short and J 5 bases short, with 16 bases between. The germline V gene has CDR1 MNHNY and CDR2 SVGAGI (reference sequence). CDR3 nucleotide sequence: TGTGCCAGCAGCCCCGGGGGGCTGGGGTATGGCTACACCTTC. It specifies CASSPGGLGYGYTF.

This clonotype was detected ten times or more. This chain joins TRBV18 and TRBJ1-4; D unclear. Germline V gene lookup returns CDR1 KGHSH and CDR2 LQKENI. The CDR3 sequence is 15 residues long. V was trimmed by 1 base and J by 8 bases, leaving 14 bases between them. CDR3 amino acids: CASSPQKARGEKLFF. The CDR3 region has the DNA TGTGCCAGCTCACCACAGAAAGCCCGGGGAGAAAAACTGTTTTTT.

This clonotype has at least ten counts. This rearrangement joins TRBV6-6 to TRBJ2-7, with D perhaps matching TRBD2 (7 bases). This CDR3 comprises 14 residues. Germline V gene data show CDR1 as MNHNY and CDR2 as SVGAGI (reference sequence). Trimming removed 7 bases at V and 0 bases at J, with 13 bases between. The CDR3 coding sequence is TGTGCCAGCACCAAGGGGGGGACCTCCTACGAGCAGTACTTC. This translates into CASTKGGTSYEQYF.

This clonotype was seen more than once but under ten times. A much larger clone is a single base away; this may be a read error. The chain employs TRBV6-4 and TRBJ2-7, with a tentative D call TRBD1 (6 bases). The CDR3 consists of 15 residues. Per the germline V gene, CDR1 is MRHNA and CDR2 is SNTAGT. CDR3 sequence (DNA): TGTGCCAGCAGTGTCAGACAGGCCCTCTCCTACGAGCAGTGCTTC. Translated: CASSVRQALSYEQCF.

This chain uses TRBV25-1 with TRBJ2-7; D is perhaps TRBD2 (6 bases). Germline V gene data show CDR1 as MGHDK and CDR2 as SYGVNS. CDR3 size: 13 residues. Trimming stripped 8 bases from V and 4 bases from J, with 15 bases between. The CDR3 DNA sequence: TGTGCCAGCGCATCATGGGGGGAGTACGAGCAGTACTTC. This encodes CASASWGEYEQYF.

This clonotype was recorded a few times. In nucleotides, the CDR3 is TGTGCCAGCCAGCCGGGCCACCTAGCCAAAAACATTCAGTACTTC. It translates to CASQPGHLAKNIQYF. The chain employs TRBV28 and TRBJ2-4; D is uncertain. The V end lost 8 bases, the J end lost 0 bases, and 14 bases lay between the germline ends. The CDR3 loop spans 15 amino acids. Looked up from germline, CDR1 is MDHEN and CDR2 is SYDVKM.

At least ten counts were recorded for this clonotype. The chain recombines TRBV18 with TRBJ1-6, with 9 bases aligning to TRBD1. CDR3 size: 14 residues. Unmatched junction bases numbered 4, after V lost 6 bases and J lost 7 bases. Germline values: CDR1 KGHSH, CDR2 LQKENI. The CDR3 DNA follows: TGTGCCAGCTCCCGGGACAGGGAGAATTCACCCCTCCACTTT. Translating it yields CASSRDRENSPLHF.

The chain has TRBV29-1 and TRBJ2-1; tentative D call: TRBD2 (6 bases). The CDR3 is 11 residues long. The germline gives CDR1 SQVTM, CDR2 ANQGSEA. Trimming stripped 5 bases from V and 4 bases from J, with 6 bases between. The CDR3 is CSVSGYNEQFF. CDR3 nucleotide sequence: TGCAGCGTTAGCGGGTACAATGAGCAGTTCTTC.

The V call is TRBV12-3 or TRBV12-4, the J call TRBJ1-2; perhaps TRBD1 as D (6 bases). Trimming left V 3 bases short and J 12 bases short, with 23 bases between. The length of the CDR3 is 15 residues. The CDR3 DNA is TGTGCCAGCAGTTTGTTTCGACAGGACGACTCTGGAAACACCTTC. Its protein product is CASSLFRQDDSGNTF.

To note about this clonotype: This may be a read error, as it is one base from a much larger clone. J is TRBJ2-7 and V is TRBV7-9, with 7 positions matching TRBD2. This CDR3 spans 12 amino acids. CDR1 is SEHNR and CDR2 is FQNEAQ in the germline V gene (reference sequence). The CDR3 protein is CASRGGGYEQCF. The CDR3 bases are TGTGCCAGCAGGGGGGGGGGATACGAGCAGTGCTTC.

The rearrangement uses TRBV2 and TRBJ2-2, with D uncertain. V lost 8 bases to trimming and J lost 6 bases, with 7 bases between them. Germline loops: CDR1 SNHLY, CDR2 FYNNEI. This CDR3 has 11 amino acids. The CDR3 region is CASSSPGELFF. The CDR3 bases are TGTGCCAGCTCGTCCCCCGGGGAGCTGTTTTTT.

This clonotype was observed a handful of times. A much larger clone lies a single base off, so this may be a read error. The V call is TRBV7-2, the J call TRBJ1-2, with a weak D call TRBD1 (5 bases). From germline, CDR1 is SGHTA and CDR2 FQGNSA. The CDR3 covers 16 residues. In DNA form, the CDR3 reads TGTGCCAGCAGCGACTCCCGGAGGGGCAGGGCCTCTGGCCACACCTTC. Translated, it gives CASSDSRRGRASGHTF.

For the CDR3, the DNA is TGCGCCAGCAGCCCGGGACAGGGTCATAATTCACCCCTCCACTTT. Its protein is CASSPGQGHNSPLHF. This sequence joins TRBV5-1 and TRBJ1-6, with 9 bases that match TRBD1. Germline V gives CDR1 SGHRS, CDR2 YFSETQ. The CDR3 covers 15 residues. After removal of 4 bases from V and 5 bases from J, the junction contained 4 bases not matched to a gene.

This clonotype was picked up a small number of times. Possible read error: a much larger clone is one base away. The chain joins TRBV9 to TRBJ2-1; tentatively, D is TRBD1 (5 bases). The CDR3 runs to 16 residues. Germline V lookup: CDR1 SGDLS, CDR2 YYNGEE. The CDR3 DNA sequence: TGTGCCAGCAGCGTAGCAGGGCACTCCCTTGGCAATGCGCAGTTCTTC. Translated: CASSVAGHSLGNAQFF.

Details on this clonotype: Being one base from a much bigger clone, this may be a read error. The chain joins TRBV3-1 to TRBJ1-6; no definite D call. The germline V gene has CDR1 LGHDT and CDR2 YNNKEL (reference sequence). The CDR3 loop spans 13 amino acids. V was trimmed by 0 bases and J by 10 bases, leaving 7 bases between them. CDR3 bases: TGTGCCAGCAGCCAAGAGACCCAATCACCCCTCCACTTT. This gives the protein CASSQETQSPLHF.

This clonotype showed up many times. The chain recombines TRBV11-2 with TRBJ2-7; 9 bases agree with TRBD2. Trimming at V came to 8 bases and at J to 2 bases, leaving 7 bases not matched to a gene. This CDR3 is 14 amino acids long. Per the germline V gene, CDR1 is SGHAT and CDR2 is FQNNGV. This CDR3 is CASGALAGPYEQYF. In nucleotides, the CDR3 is TGTGCCAGCGGGGCACTAGCGGGTCCCTACGAGCAGTACTTC.

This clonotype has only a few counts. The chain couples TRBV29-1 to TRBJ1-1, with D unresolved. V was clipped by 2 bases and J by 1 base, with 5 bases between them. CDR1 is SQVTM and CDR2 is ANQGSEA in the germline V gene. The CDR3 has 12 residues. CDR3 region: CSVEYANTEAFF. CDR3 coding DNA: TGCAGCGTTGAATACGCGAACACTGAAGCTTTCTTT.

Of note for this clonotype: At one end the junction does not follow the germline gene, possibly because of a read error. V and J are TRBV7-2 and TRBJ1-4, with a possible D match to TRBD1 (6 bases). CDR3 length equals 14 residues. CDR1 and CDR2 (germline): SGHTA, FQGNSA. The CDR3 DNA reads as TGTGCCAGCAGCTTCGAACAGGGAAGTGAAGAACTGCTTTTT. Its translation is CASSFEQGSEELLF.

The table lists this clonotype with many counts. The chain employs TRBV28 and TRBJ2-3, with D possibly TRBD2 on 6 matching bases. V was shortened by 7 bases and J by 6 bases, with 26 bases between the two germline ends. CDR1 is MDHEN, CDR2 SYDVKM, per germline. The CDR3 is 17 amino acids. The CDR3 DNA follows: TGTGCCAGCATTGGGGCAGGGCGCAGCGGAGGGCGGGATACGCAGTATTTT. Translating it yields CASIGAGRSGGRDTQYF.

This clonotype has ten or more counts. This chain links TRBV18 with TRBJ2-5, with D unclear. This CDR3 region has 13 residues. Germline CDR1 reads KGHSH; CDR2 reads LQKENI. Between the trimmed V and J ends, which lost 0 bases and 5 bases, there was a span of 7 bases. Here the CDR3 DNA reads TGTGCCAGCTCACCACCGAGTGTTGAGACCCAGTACTTC. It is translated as CASSPPSVETQYF.

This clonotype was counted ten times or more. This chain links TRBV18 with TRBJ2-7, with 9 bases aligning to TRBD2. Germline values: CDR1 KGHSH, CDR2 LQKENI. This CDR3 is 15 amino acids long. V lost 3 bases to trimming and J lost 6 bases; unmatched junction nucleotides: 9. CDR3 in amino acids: CASSPAPAGGGEQYF. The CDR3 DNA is TGTGCCAGCTCACCCGCCCCTGCGGGAGGGGGCGAGCAGTACTTC.